Following are 10 T cell receptor beta chains from one sample sequenced in a study of neurological immune-mediated disorders. TCRdb reanalysed the 5' RACE reads using MiXCR and keeps one entry per CDR3 protein. The sample holds about 24,000 distinct CDR3 sequences, roughly 13% seen once. Material: PBMCs. Receptors were obtained from a woman aged 35 to 49 with HTLV-1-associated myelopathy (HAM/TSP).

The chain employs TRBV24-1 and TRBJ1-1; the match to TRBD1 covers 9 bases. J gave up 7 bases and V 11 bases, and 10 bases lay outside the gene matches. There are 13 residues in the CDR3. Germline V CDR1 and CDR2: KGHDR, SFDVKD. The CDR3 bases are TGTGCCAGGGCGACAGGGGGGGCCATTGAAGCTTTCTTT. Amino acid sequence: CARATGGAIEAFF.

This clonotype was found many times. The genes are TRBV20-1 and TRBJ2-5, with TRBD2 matching 7 bases. V shed 3 bases, J shed 2 bases, and the junction held 3 bases outside the gene matches. Per germline, CDR1 DFQATT and CDR2 SNEGSKA (reference sequence). The CDR3 contains 13 residues. Here the CDR3 reads CSASLAAQETQYF. The CDR3 DNA is TGCAGTGCTAGTCTAGCGGCACAAGAGACCCAGTACTTC.

The chain uses TRBV4-1 and TRBJ2-5; 7 nucleotides align to TRBD2. Germline V gene lookup returns CDR1 MGHRA and CDR2 YSYEKL. The CDR3 has 15 residues. J was trimmed by 1 base and V by 9 bases; bases with no gene match: 11. CDR3 in amino acids: CARRQRDYLQETQYF. DNA for the CDR3: TGCGCCAGAAGACAAAGGGACTATCTCCAAGAGACCCAGTACTTC.

In this sample, this clonotype turned up many times. This chain links TRBV5-5 with TRBJ2-1; D is uncertain. The V end was cut by 0 bases, the J end by 13 bases, with 14 bases between. CDR3 length equals 13 residues. Looked up from germline, CDR1 is SGHKS and CDR2 is YYEKEE (reference sequence). CDR3 in amino acids: CASSLVTVPPQFF. The CDR3 bases are TGTGCCAGCAGCTTGGTCACAGTCCCTCCCCAGTTCTTC. Variable domain in full (rest from reference TRBV5-5 and TRBJ2-1): DAGVTQSPTHLIKTRGQQVTLRCSPISGHKSVSWYQQVLGQGPQFIFQYYEKEERGRGNFPDRFSARQFPNYSSELNVNALLLGDSALYLCASSLVTVPPQFFGPGTRLTVL.

Within the sample, this clonotype is medium-sized. J is TRBJ2-5 and V is TRBV20-1; no clear D gene. The CDR3 loop spans 14 amino acids. V dropped 3 bases and J dropped 2 bases, with 13 bases sitting between them. Germline-derived CDR1 and CDR2 are DFQATT and SNEGSKA (reference sequence). CDR3 sequence (DNA): TGCAGTGCTAGGCCCCTTTCGCGGCAAGAGACCCAGTACTTC. Protein: CSARPLSRQETQYF.

The rearrangement joins TRBV29-1 to TRBJ1-3, with D tentatively TRBD1 (5 bases). Germline V gene data show CDR1 as SQVTM and CDR2 as ANQGSEA. V was trimmed by 5 bases and J by 4 bases, leaving 6 bases between them. The CDR3 covers 11 residues. CDR3 amino acids: CSVRQGNTIYF. The CDR3 DNA reads TGCAGCGTTAGACAGGGAAACACCATATATTTT.

The V gene is TRBV6-5, the J gene TRBJ2-7, with D perhaps TRBD2 (6 bases). Per the germline V gene, CDR1 is MNHEY and CDR2 is SVGAGI. This CDR3 is 11 amino acids long. The CDR3 loop reads CASNRESEQNV. The CDR3 DNA reads TGTGCCAGCAACCGGGAGAGCGAGCAGAACGTG.

This rearrangement joins TRBV5-1 to TRBJ2-3, with 8 bases identical to TRBD2. The CDR3 runs 17 residues. Trimming removed 0 bases from V and 6 bases from J; junction bases left unmatched: 12. CDR1 and CDR2 (germline): SGHRS, YFSETQ. CDR3 amino acids: CASSLARGGPRRDTQYF. The CDR3 region has the DNA TGCGCCAGCAGCTTGGCCCGCGGGGGGCCCCGTAGGGATACGCAGTATTTT.

The chain joins TRBV6-2 or TRBV6-3 to TRBJ2-1; maybe TRBD1 (7 bases). The V end lost 0 bases, the J end lost 9 bases, and 12 bases lay between the germline ends. From germline, CDR1 is MNHEY and CDR2 SVGEGT. This CDR3 region has 14 residues. The CDR3 DNA reads as TGTGCCAGCAGTTACTCGGCAGGGGGAGGTGAGCAGTTCTTC. Amino acids: CASSYSAGGGEQFF.

This clonotype occurred once. It may be a read error: a sequence one base away is much more abundant. The CDR3 DNA follows: TGCGCCAGCAGGAAGGGGCCCGTCCAAGAGACCCAGTACTTC. This gives the protein CASRKGPVQETQYF. This sequence joins TRBV5-1 and TRBJ2-5; possible D gene TRBD1, 5 bases. The CDR3 loop spans 14 amino acids. Looked up from germline, CDR1 is SGHRS and CDR2 is YFSETQ. The V gene lost 5 bases and the J gene lost 1 base, with 12 bases spanning the gap.